This record covers a single T cell receptor beta chain. Its antigen is unknown. Patients showing uncontrolled infection, other autoimmune disease, pregnancy or lactation were ineligible. Out of approximately 10 ml of fresh peripheral blood came the PBMCs. This record comes from a study of T cells in Graves' hyperthyroidism and ophthalmopathy. Study-level results: Most expanded thyroid clonotypes above 0.001 recurred in blood.

It was RNA transcripts that yielded the amplified TCR beta CDR3 regions. TCR CDR3 underwent first-round RT-PCR with the HTBI primer set. TCRdb redid the calling of the multiplex PCR reads with MiXCR, one entry per CDR3 protein. The top ten hold roughly 50% of the sample, which has a few hundred thousand distinct CDR3 sequences, roughly a sixth seen once. This receptor was taken from a woman in her forties or fifties with Graves' hyperthyroidism. Specimen: blood.

The CDR3 is CASSLIPGLAGTYNEQFF. The CDR3 DNA reads as TGTGCCAGCAGCTTAATCCCGGGACTAGCGGGAACCTACAATGAGCAGTTCTTC. This sequence joins TRBV7-9 and TRBJ2-1; 13 nucleotides align to TRBD2. The CDR3 runs to 18 residues. V shed 2 bases and J 2 bases; nucleotides not matched to a gene: 6. Germline CDR1 and CDR2: SEHNR and FQNEAQ (reference sequence).